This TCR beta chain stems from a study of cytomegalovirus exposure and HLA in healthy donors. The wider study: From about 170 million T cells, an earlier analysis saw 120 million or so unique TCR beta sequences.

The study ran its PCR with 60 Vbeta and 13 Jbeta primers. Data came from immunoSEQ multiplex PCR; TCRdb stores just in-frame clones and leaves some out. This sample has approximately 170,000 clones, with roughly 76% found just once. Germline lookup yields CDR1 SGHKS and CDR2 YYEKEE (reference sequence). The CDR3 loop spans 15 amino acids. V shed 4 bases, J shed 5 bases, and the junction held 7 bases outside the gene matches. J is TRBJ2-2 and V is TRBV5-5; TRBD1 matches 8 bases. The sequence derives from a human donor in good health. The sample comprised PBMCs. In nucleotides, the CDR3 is TGTGCCAGCAGCGGACCGGGACAGGATACCGGGGAGCTGTTTTTT. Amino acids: CASSGPGQDTGELFF.